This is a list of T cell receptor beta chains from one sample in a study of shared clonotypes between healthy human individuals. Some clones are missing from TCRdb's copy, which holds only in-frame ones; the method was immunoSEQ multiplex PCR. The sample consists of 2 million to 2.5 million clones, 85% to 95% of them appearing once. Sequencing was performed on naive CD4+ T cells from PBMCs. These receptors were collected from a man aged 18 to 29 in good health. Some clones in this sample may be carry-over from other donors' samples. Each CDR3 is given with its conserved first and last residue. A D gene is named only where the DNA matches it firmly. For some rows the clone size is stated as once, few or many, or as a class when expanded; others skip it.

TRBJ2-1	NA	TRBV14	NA	TGTGCCAGCAGCCAAGATCAGACCTACAATGAGCAGTTCTTC	CASSQDQTYNEQFF
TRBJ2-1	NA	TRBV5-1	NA	TGCGCCAGCAGCTCTCCGGGGACCCAGTTCTTC	CASSSPGTQFF
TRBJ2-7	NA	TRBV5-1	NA	TGCGCCAGCAGCTTGGTTGCCTGGTCGTCCTACGAGCAGTACTTC	CASSLVAWSSYEQYF
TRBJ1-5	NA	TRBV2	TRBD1	TGTGCCAGCAGTGGTGGGGGACAGCAAAACAATCAGCCCCAGCATTTT	CASSGGGQQNNQPQHF
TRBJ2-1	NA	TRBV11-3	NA	TGTGCCAGCGCCCAAGGCATTTACAATGAGCAGTTCTTC	CASAQGIYNEQFF
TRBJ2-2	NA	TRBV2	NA	TGTGCCAGCAGTCCGTTTGGCGGCCACACCGGGGAGCTGTTTTTT	CASSPFGGHTGELFF
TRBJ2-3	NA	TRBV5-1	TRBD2	TGCGCCAGCAGCTTGGCCGGGCTAGCGGGAGCAGATACGCAGTATTTT	CASSLAGLAGADTQYF
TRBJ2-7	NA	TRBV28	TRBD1	TGTGCCACTAAACCCCCGGGACAGTACAAGCAGTACTTC	CATKPPGQYKQYF
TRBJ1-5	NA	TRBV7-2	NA	TGTGCCAGCAGGAACGATGATCAGCCCCAGCATTTT	CASRNDDQPQHF
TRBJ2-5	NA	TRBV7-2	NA	TGTGCCAGCAGCTCCACCGGGGGACAGTACCAAGAGACCCAGTACTTC	CASSSTGGQYQETQYF
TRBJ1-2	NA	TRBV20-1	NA	TGCAGTGCTAGTAAGTCCTATGGCTACACCTTC	CSASKSYGYTF
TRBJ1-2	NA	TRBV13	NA	TGTGCCAGCAGCTTAGGTTTCCTTTACGGTTTCAGGTTCTATGGCTACACCTTC	CASSLGFLYGFRFYGYTF
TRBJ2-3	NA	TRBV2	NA	TGTGCCAGCAGTGGTAGGACGGCGATCACAGATACGCAGTATTTT	CASSGRTAITDTQYF
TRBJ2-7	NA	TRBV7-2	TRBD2	TGTGCCAGCAGCTTGAGGCGGGAGGTGGGCGAGCAGTACTTC	CASSLRREVGEQYF
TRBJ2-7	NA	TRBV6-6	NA	TGTGCCAGCAGTTACGGCCAGGGCGTAGAGGAGCAGTACTTC	CASSYGQGVEEQYF
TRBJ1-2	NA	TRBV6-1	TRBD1	TGTGCCAGCCGGGACAGGGTGCATGGCTACACCTTC	CASRDRVHGYTF
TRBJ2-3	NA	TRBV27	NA	TGTGCCAGCAGTCGGGACATTTTAAGGGGCACAGATACGCAGTATTTT	CASSRDILRGTDTQYF
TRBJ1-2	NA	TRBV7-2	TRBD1	TGTGCCAGCACCCAACTTACAGGGGGGGATGGCTACACCTTC	CASTQLTGGDGYTF
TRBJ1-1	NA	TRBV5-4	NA	TGTGCCAGCAGCTCCCGCGAAGGGACTGAAGCTTTCTTT	CASSSREGTEAFF
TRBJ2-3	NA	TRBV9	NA	TGTGCCAGCAGCGGAGGGACACTCGACACAGATACGCAGTATTTT	CASSGGTLDTDTQYF
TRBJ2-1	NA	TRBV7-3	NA	TGTGCCAGCAGCGCCTTTCCGGCGGGGGCTCCTGGGGAGCAGTTCTTC	CASSAFPAGAPGEQFF
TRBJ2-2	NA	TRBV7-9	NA	TGTGCCAGCAGCTTACAAGGAAACACCGGGGAGCTGTTTTTT	CASSLQGNTGELFF
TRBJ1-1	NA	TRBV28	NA	TGTGCCAGCAGCCATGGGACAATTCCCACTGAAGCTTTCTTT	CASSHGTIPTEAFF
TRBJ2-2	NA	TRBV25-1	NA	TGTGCCAGCAGTGGGAGGGGGGACCGAGGCACCGGGGAGCTGTTTTTT	CASSGRGDRGTGELFF
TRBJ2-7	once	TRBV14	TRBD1	TGTGCCAGCAGCTCCGGGACAGGTGGCATCGGGCAGTACTTC	CASSSGTGGIGQYF
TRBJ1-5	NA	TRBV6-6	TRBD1	TGTGCCAGCAGCCTCCGACAGGGACCGAATCAGCCCCAGCATTTT	CASSLRQGPNQPQHF
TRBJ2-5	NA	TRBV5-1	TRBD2	TGCGCCAGCAGCTTGGGGACTAGCTCCGAGACCCAGTACTTC	CASSLGTSSETQYF
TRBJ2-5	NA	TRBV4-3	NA	TGCGCCAGCAGCCAAACCAATATACAGGGTTGGGGAGAGACCCAGTACTTC	CASSQTNIQGWGETQYF
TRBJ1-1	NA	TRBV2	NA	TGTGCCAGCAGTGAGCAAGGGAGGGTGGCCACTGAAGCTTTCTTT	CASSEQGRVATEAFF
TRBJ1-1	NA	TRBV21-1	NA	TGTGCCAGCAGCAAACCACTGGGAGCGTACACTGAAGCTTTCTTT	CASSKPLGAYTEAFF
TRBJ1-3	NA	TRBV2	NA	TGTGCCAGCAGTGAGGGACCGAACTCTGGAAACACCATATATTTT	CASSEGPNSGNTIYF
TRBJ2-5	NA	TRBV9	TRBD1	TGTGCCAGCAGCGTAAGTGTCGGGACAGCACAAGAGACCCAGTACTTC	CASSVSVGTAQETQYF
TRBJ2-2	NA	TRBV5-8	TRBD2	TGTGCCAGCAGCTTGGCCTTTAGCGGGAAGAACACCGGGGAGCTGTTTTTT	CASSLAFSGKNTGELFF
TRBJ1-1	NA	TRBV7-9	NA	TGTGCCAGCAGCTTAGCCGGAGCCCGGGCTGAAGCTTTCTTT	CASSLAGARAEAFF
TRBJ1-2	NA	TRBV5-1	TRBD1	TGCGCCAGCAGCTTGCGGCAGGGGGCATTCTATGGCTACACCTTC	CASSLRQGAFYGYTF
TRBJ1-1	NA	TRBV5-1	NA	TGCGCCAGCAGCTTGGACAGGCTGGGGGAAGCTGAAGCTTTCTTT	CASSLDRLGEAEAFF
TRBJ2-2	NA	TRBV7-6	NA	TGTGCCAGCAGCTTCTTAAGGGAACCGAACACCGGGGAGCTGTTTTTT	CASSFLREPNTGELFF
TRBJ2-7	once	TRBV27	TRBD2	TGTGCCAGCAGTTTACTGTCTAGCGGGAGTTCGGTACACGAGCAGTACTTC	CASSLLSSGSSVHEQYF
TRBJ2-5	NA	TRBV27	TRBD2	TGTGCCAGCGGCTCGGTGGGACTAGCGGGGCCTTGGGAAGAGACCCAGTACTTC	CASGSVGLAGPWEETQYF
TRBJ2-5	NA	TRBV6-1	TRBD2	TGTGCCAGCAGTAGGACTAGCGGGGATCAAGAGACCCAGTACTTC	CASSRTSGDQETQYF
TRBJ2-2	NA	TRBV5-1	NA	TGCGCCAGCAGCCCTCTTGGGGCCACCGGGGAGCTGTTTTTT	CASSPLGATGELFF
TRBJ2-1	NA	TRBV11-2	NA	TGTGCCAGCAGCTTCCCCTTTTTAACAGACAACAATGAGCAGTTCTTC	CASSFPFLTDNNEQFF
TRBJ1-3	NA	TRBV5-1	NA	TGCGCCAGCAGCCCCGCCGTATCTGGAAACACCATATATTTT	CASSPAVSGNTIYF